This TCR beta chain originates from a study of blood T cell repertoires in COVID-19 (dated by TCRdb to about 2020). Background on the whole study: Collaborator samples came from the United States, Italy and Spain and covered acute and convalescent phases of COVID-19. The material from the prospective study consisted of cDNA or gDNA derived from T cells, B-cell-depleted T cells, or PBMCs. Subjects who had been exposed to COVID-19, were actively infected with it, or had recovered from it provided the deeply sampled blood TCRbeta repertoires that made up the dataset. A freely available public database, intended as a resource for researchers studying the immune response to SARS-CoV-2, is where the repertoires were released. The samples were drawn from two sources: the first 160 participants of the ongoing ImmuneRACE study, and 1,000 to 1,500 subjects contributed by 6 global collaborators. The sample metadata nearly always contained a de-identified subject ID, COVID-19 status, age in years and sex. Where available, HLA class I and class II types were taken from metadata supplied by the sample provider and were not determined by assay-based typing. What the authors observed across the whole study: Clinical and demographic metadata were provided uncurated, with the amount varying by source and participant.

About this clone itself: Its antigen specificity is not known. Base qualities were left out, and no much larger clone turns up one base away.

The immunoSEQ Assay, a bias-controlled multiplex PCR, was used to amplify TCRbeta CDR3 regions from genomic DNA. Per the authors' processing: The number of nucleated cells in each sample was estimated from the amplification of reference gene primers within the assay. To quantify the absolute abundance of each unique TCRbeta CDR3 rearrangement, sequence reads were collapsed and filtered. For each sample, productive Simpson clonality was calculated as the square root of Simpson's diversity index over productive rearrangements. TCRdb holds this immuneACCESS table with in-frame rearrangements only. Some clones are missing; in checked studies, unresolved V genes explain under half, and the rest has no known cause. From that table come the V and J calls and clone size; the DNA was used to work out D and trimming. This sample gives 200,000 to 250,000 clones in total; about 80% of them show up just once. Under 2% of the sample is held by the ten biggest clonotypes.

Collaborating institutions collected whole blood in K2EDTA tubes following their own protocols. Collaborator samples were shipped for TCRbeta analysis as frozen whole blood, isolated PBMCs, or DNA extracted from either sample type. Trimming leaves V shorter by 4 bases and J shorter by 4 bases, with the junction holding 5 bases beyond the gene matches. Reading from cysteine to phenylalanine, the CDR3 counts 13 amino acids. Here the CDR3 DNA is all that survives: 39 bases in frame from base 1. Via the germline V gene, CDR1 is SQVTM and CDR2 ANQGSEA. The source of this sequence is a woman older than 75 with acute or convalescent COVID-19. The sequence links TRBV29-1 to TRBJ2-5, and 8 junction bases match TRBD2. Sequenced input: peripheral blood. The nucleotide sequence reads TGCAGCGTTGCGCGGGGGGTGGGAGAGACCCAGTACTTC. The resulting protein is CSVARGVGETQYF.